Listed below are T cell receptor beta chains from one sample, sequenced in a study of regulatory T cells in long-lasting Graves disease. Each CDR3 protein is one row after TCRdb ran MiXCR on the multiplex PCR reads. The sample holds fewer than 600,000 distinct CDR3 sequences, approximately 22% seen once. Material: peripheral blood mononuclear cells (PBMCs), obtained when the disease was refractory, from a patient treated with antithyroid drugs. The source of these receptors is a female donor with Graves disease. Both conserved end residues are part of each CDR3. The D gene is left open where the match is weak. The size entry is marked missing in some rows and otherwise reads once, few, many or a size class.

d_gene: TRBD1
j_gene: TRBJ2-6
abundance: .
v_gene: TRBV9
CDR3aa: CASSTGGGSSGANVLTF
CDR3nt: TGTGCCAGCAGCACAGGGGGTGGGTCCTCTGGGGCCAACGTCCTGACTTTC

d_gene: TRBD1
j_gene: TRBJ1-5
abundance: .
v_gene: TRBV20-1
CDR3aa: CSANQGVHQPQHF
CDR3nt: TGCAGTGCTAATCAGGGGGTTCATCAGCCCCAGCATTTT

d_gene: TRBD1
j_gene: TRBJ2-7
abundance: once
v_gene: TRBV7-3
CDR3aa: CASSLFFLGQGEQYF
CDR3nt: TGTGCCAGCAGCTTATTTTTTTTGGGACAGGGGGAGCAGTACTTC

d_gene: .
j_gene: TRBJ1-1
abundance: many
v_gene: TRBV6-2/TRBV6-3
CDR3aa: CASSSRRGGDQNTEAFF
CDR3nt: TGTGCCAGCAGTTCCAGGAGGGGAGGGGACCAGAACACTGAAGCTTTCTTT

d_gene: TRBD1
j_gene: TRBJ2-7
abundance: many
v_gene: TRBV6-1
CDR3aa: CASIGRGQGIREQYF
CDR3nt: TGTGCCAGCATCGGACGCGGACAGGGAATTCGCGAGCAGTACTTC

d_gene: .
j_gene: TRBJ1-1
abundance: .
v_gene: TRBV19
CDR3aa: CASSHRAMNTEAFF
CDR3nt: TGTGCCAGTAGTCACAGGGCCATGAACACTGAAGCTTTCTTT

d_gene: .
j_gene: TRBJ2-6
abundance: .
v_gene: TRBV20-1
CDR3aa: CSARDLATSGANVLTF
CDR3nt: TGCAGTGCTAGAGACCTAGCTACCTCTGGGGCCAACGTCCTGACTTTC

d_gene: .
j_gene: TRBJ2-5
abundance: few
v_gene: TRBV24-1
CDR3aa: CATSALAGEETQYF
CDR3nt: TGTGCCACCAGTGCCTTGGCAGGGGAAGAGACCCAGTACTTC

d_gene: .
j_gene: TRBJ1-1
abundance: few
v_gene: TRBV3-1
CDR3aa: CASSHRGSNTEAFF
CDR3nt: TGTGCCAGCAGCCACAGGGGATCGAACACTGAAGCTTTCTTT

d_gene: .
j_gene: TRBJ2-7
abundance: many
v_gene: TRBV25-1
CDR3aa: CASSDLRDGSYEQYF
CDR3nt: TGTGCCAGCAGTGACCTCCGGGACGGCTCCTACGAGCAGTACTTC

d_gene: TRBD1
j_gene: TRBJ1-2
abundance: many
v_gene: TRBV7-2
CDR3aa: CASSRTGGDYGYTF
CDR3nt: TGTGCCAGCAGCAGAACAGGGGGCGACTATGGCTACACCTTC

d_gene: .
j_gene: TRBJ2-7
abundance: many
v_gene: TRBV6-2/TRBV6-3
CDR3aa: CASSYGSQGRNEQYF
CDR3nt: TGTGCCAGCAGTTACGGAAGCCAGGGGAGGAACGAGCAGTACTTC

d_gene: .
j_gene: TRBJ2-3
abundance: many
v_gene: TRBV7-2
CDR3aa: CASSSRSFDADTQYF
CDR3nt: TGTGCCAGCAGCTCACGGTCCTTCGACGCAGATACGCAGTATTTT

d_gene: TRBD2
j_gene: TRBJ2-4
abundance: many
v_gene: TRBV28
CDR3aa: CASSFPTSGLSLGKNIQYF
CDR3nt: TGTGCCAGCAGTTTCCCGACTAGCGGCCTATCCTTAGGCAAAAACATTCAGTACTTC

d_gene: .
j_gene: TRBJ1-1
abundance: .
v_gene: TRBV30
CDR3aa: CAWSAGTNTEAFF
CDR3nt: TGTGCCTGGAGTGCAGGGACGAACACTGAGGCTTTCTTT

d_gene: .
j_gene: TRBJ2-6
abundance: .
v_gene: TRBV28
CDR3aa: CASSPDYGGANVLTF
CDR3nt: TGTGCCAGCAGTCCGGACTACGGAGGGGCCAACGTCCTGACTTTC

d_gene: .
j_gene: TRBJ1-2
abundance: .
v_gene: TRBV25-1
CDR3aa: CASSVAQGDYTF
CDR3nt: TGTGCCAGCAGTGTCGCACAGGGAGACTACACCTTC

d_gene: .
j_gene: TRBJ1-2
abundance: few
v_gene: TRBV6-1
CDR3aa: CASSTTAQGYGYTF
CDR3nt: TGTGCCAGCAGTACGACGGCACAGGGCTATGGCTACACCTTC

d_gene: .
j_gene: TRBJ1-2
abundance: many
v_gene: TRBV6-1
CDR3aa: CASSRREGYTF
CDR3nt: TGTGCCAGCAGTAGAAGGGAGGGCTACACCTTC

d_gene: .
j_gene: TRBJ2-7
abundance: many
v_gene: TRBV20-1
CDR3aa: CSATISGPYEQYF
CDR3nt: TGCAGTGCTACGATATCGGGGCCCTACGAGCAGTACTTC

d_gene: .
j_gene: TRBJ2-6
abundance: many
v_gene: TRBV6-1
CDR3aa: CASSGVQGPVAGANVLTF
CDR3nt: TGTGCCAGCAGTGGGGTTCAGGGCCCAGTCGCTGGGGCCAACGTCCTGACTTTC

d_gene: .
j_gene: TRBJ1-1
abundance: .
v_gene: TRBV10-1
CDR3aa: CASSELVTAMNTEAFF
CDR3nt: TGCGCCAGCAGTGAGTTAGTAACCGCCATGAACACTGAAGCTTTCTTT

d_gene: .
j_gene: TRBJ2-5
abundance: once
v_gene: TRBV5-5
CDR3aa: CASSLVGGAGETQYF
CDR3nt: TGTGCCAGCAGCTTGGTCGGGGGCGCAGGGGAGACCCAGTACTTC

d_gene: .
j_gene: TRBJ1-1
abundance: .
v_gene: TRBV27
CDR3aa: CASKLTVTSEAFF
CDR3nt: TGTGCCAGCAAACTGACAGTGACCTCTGAAGCTTTCTTT

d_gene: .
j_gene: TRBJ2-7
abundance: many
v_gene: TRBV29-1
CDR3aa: CSVGPGGGSYEQYF
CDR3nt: TGCAGCGTTGGGCCCGGGGGAGGATCCTACGAGCAGTACTTC

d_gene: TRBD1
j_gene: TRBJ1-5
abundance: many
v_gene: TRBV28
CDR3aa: CASNTPGQGNQPQHF
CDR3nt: TGTGCCAGCAACACTCCCGGACAGGGGAATCAGCCCCAGCATTTT

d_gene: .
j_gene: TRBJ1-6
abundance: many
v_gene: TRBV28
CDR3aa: CASSLPGQRESPLHF
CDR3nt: TGTGCCAGCAGTCTTCCCGGACAACGAGAGTCACCCCTCCACTTT

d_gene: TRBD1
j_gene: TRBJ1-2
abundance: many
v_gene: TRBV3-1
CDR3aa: CASSRQGSDYGYTF
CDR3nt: TGTGCCAGCAGCCGACAGGGGTCGGACTATGGCTACACCTTC

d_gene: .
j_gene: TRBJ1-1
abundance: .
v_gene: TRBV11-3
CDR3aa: CASWWGGTAGAFF
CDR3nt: TGTGCCAGCTGGTGGGGCGGGACCGCCGGAGCTTTCTTT

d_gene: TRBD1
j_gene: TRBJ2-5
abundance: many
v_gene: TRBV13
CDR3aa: CASSLEGGEVSQETQYF
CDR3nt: TGTGCCAGCAGCTTAGAAGGGGGCGAAGTGTCGCAAGAGACCCAGTACTTC

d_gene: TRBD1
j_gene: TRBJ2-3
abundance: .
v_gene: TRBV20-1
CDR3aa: CSAPGKGQSTDTQYF
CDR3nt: TGCAGTGCTCCAGGAAAGGGACAGAGCACAGATACGCAGTATTTT

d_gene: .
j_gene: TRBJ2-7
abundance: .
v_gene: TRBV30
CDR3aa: CAWSVQTSYEQYF
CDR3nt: TGTGCCTGGAGTGTACAGACCTCCTACGAGCAGTACTTC

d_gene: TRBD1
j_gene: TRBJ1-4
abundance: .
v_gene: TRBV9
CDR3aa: CASSVAAGQFNEKLFF
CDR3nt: TGTGCCAGCAGCGTAGCTGCGGGACAGTTTAATGAAAAACTGTTTTTT

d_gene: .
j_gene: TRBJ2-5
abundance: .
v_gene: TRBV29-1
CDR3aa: CSVDGRRGEGETQYF
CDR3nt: TGCAGCGTTGACGGTAGGAGGGGAGAGGGAGAGACCCAGTACTTC

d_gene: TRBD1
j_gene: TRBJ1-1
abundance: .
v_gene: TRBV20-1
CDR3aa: CSARAGQAGVRAFF
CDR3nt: TGCAGTGCTAGAGCCGGACAGGCAGGGGTCCGAGCTTTCTTT

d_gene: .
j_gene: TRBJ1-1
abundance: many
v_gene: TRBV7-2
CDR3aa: CASSLVGDNTEAFF
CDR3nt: TGTGCCAGCAGCTTAGTAGGGGACAACACTGAAGCTTTCTTT

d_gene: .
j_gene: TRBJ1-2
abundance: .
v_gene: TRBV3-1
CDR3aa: CASSQYLTILAGYTF
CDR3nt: TGTGCCAGCAGCCAATACTTAACTATCCTGGCGGGCTACACCTTC

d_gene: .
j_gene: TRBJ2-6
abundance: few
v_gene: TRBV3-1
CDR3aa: CASSQDVSGANVLTF
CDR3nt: TGTGCCAGCAGCCAAGATGTCTCTGGGGCCAACGTCCTGACTTTC

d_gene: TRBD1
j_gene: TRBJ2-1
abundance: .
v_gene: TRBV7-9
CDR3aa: CASSREGALDSIHREQFF
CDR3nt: TGTGCCAGCAGCCGAGAGGGGGCCCTGGATTCCATTCACCGTGAGCAGTTCTTC

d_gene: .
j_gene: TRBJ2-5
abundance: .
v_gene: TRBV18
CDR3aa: CASSPGGETLYF
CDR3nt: TGTGCCAGCTCACCGGGGGGAGAGACCCTGTACTTC

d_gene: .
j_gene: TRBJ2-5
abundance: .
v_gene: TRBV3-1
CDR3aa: CASSQNYKETQYF
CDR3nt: TGTGCCAGCAGCCAAAACTATAAAGAGACCCAGTACTTC

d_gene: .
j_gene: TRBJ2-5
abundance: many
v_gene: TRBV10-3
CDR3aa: CAISYGGQETQYF
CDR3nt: TGTGCCATCAGTTACGGGGGCCAAGAGACCCAGTACTTC

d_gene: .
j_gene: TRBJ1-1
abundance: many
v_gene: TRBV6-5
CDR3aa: CASSYLGEAFF
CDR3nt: TGTGCCAGCAGTTATTTGGGGGAAGCTTTCTTT

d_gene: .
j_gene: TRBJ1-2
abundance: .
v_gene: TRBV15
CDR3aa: CATSRDLWGANGYTF
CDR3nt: TGTGCCACCAGCAGAGATCTTTGGGGGGCGAATGGCTACACCTTC

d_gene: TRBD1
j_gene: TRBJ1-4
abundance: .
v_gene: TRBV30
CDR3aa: CAWGLGQTLEKLFF
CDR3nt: TGTGCCTGGGGGCTGGGACAGACGCTAGAAAAACTGTTTTTT

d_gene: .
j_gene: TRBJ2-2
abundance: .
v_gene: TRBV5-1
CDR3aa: CASSRGIISNTGELFF
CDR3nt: TGCGCCAGCAGCCGGGGGATTATCTCGAACACCGGGGAGCTGTTTTTT